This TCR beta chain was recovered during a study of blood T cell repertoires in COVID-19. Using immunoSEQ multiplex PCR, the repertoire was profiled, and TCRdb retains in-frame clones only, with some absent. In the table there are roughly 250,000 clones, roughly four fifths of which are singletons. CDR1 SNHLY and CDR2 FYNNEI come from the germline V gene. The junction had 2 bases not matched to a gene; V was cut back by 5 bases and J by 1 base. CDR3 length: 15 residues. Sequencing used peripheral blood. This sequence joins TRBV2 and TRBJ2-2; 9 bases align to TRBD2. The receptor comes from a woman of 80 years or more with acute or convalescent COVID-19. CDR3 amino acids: CASSLSGGNTGELFF. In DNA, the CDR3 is TGTGCCAGCAGTCTTAGCGGGGGGAACACCGGGGAGCTGTTTTTT.